The sequence of this T cell receptor beta chain was determined in a study of shared clonotypes between healthy human individuals (dated by TCRdb to the early 2020s). Background for the entire study: The cohort included a few men and a couple of women between 18 and 49 years of age. For each donor, three plates each were used for CD4 naive and CD4 memory, two plates were used for CD8 naive, and one plate was used for CD8 memory. To estimate repertoire size and how much clonotype sharing occurs between individuals, the study deeply sequenced the blood TCR repertoires of 5 or 6 healthy adults. Libraries were prepared and TCR repertoires were sequenced by different laboratories using diverse techniques, in order to increase sequencing depth and limit assay-specific biases. Between about 0.85 and 9.5 billion PBMCs per donor were obtained by leukapheresis. Findings and caveats that apply to the study as a whole: Across a handful of donors, 5% to 6% of naive CD4, approximately 4% of naive CD8, under 2.5% of memory CD4, and approximately 0.4% of memory CD8 clonotypes were shared. The genetic and exposure-history diversity represented was limited by the small number of donors. Even with the large sequencing depth, rarefaction of the sorted-subset datasets indicated that sequencing was incomplete. Based on pairwise subsampling, the degree of clonotype sharing among donors was expected to be affected by sequencing depth. Higher generation probabilities were observed for clonotypes shared by all four sorted-subset donors than for non-shared clonotypes. Only blood was sampled, and tissue TCR repertoires likely differ from those in blood. Larger estimated clonotype richness was generally found for naive subsets than for memory subsets.

CD8 naive samples consisted of CD45RO-negative cells that were positively selected for CCR7, yielding a CD45RA+CCR7+ population without TemRA cells. The donors were healthy, HIV-negative adults with no recently reported acute infections or vaccinations. Every donor was a Caucasian adult residing in Nashville, Tennessee, USA. Blood was obtained by leukapheresis, after which PBMCs were separated by Ficoll-Histopaque density gradient centrifugation and cryopreserved in liquid nitrogen vapor phase. Analytical flow cytometry was used to check the purity and quantity of each magnetically sorted T cell population. Each sorted fraction had its genomic DNA isolated and then quantified by UV absorbance on a Nanodrop 2000c. Ends trimmed: V by 4 bases, J by 3 bases; bases unmatched to a gene: 12. The germline V gene yields SGHNT for CDR1 and YENEEA for CDR2. The CDR3 runs 16 residues from the cysteine to the phenylalanine. CDR3 DNA is the only sequence kept; it has 48 bases, read in frame from the first base.

Using the deep immunoSEQ assay, multiplex PCR amplified TCR CDR3 regions from genomic DNA. Extracted genomic DNA from each cell subset was spread evenly across all wells of several immunoSEQ 96-well plates, with each plate serving as a replicate. For sorted subsets, around 200 ng genomic DNA, equal to tens of thousands of T cell genomes, was loaded into each replicate PCR. Purified libraries were measured with a Qubit 3.0 fluorometer, size-checked on a Bioanalyzer 2100, and measured again with the KAPA Library Quantification kit. Every immunoSEQ 96-well plate was sequenced on a separate single-read 150-cycle Illumina NextSeq 550 flow cell. The authors' pipeline ran thus. Because the immunoSEQ output held only junctional sequences and lacked quality scores, the filtering could not match the filtering applied to full-length reads. Sequences were annotated with PyIR, a Python wrapper for IgBLAST v1.9, using IMGT germline references to assign V/J genes and CDR3. Reads were filtered out if the reads had weak V/J assignments (E-value above 1e-6), no CDR3, stop codons, out-of-frame junctions, or ambiguous translated residues. A V3J clonotype was defined by an identical inferred V gene, J gene, and CDR3 amino acid sequence. To compute the percentage overlap between repertoires, the number of shared unique clonotypes was divided by the size of the smaller repertoire. Three approaches were used to assess repertoire richness: RTK rarefaction, the Chao1 estimator, and Recon v2.1 estimates of unobserved clonotypes. For all TCRbeta clonotypes obtained by the gDNA method from a handful of donors, generation probabilities were computed with OLGA. The table comes from immuneACCESS by way of TCRdb, which keeps in-frame sequences with V and J called. Part of the clones is missing from these tables; in studies checked, under half for an unresolved V gene and the rest for unknown reasons. V, J and clone size reflect that table, while D and trimming were determined from the DNA. This sample holds some 580,000 clones; about 98% were observed only once. Clones ranked in the top ten supply 0.25% to 0.35% of the sample.

This clone was seen once. This receptor's antigen is unknown. Base qualities are not recorded, but no much larger clone differs from it by a single base. The sequencing sample was made of naive CD8+ T cells sorted from blood. The sample's cell subset or site label is to be understood as: CD45RA+CCR7+. The V gene is TRBV11-3 and the J gene is TRBJ2-7; 7 bases in between match TRBD1. The receptor's source is a man younger than 45 in good health. The DNA sequence is as follows: TGTGCCAGCAGCTCGACCTCGGGGACAGACTTCTACGAGCAGTACTTC. This sequence encodes CASSSTSGTDFYEQYF.